This is a list of T cell receptor beta chains from one sample in a study of shared clonotypes between healthy human individuals. Libraries were prepared by immunoSEQ multiplex PCR; TCRdb keeps only in-frame clonotypes and omits some of them. The sample has 2,500,000 or so clones, just under 95% seen once. The specimen was naive CD4+ T cells from PBMCs. These receptors all stem from a man aged 18 to 29 in good health. Some clones in this sample may be carry-over from other donors' samples. Both conserved end residues are part of each CDR3. The order of the fields is V gene, CDR3 protein.

TRBV5-1	CASSLGLAGHYEQYF
TRBV5-1	CANPRDGYNEKLFF
TRBV6-1	CASRGTVSSYNEQFF
TRBV28	CATLDHSGRGEQYF
TRBV9	CASSDSGRVNNEQFF
TRBV7-8	CASSLGTGTSGSGIQYF
TRBV27	CASSLSGTGGQYF
TRBV14	CASSLGSPINTQYF
TRBV28	CASSTGGRFAEAFF
TRBV4-1	CASSQAQGGRVGTEAFF
TRBV6-1	CASSEPSVHTDTQYF
TRBV30	CAWGGTGNQPQHF
TRBV19	CASPVDGTGWVIQYF
TRBV7-3	CASSFSGLTDTQYF
TRBV12-5	CASGRRPLAGGTYGELFF
TRBV6-1	CASSEVRDGEAFF
TRBV4-3	CASSQVVGRGKGETQYF
TRBV6-6	CASSYRREAYNEQFF